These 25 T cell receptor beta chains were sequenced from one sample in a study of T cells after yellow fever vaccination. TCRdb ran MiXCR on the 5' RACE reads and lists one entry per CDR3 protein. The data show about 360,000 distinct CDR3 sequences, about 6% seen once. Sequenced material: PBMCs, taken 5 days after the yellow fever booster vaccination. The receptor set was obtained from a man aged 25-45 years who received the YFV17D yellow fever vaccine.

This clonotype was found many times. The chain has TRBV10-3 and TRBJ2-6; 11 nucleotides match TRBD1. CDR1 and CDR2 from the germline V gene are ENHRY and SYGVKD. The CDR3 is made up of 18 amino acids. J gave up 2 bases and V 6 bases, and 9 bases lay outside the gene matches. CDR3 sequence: CAIRGTGGWSTGANVLTF. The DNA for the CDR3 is TGTGCCATCAGGGGGACAGGGGGTTGGAGCACTGGGGCCAACGTCCTGACTTTC.

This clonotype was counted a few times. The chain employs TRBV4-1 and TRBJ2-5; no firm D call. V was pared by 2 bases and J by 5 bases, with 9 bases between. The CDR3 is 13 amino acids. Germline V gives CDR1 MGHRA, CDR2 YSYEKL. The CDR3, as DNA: TGCGCCAGCAGCCAAATTGCCGGGGAGACCCAGTACTTC. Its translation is CASSQIAGETQYF.

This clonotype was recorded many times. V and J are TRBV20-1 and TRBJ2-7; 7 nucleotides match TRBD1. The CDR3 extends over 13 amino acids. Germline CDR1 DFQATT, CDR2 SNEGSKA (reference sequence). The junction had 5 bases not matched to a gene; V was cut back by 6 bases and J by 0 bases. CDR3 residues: CSAFRDSSYEQYF. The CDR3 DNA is TGCAGTGCCTTCCGGGACAGCTCCTACGAGCAGTACTTC.

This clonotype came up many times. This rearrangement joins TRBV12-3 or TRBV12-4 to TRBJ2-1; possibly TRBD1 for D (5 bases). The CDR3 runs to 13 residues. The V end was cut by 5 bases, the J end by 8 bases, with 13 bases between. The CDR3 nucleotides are TGTGCCAGCAGTGGAAAGATGACAGATGAGCAGTTCTTC. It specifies CASSGKMTDEQFF.

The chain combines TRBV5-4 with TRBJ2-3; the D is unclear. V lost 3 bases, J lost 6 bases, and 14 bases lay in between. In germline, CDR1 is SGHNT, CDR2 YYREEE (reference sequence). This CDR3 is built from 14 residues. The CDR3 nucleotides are TGTGCCAGCAGCTCCCCGTTAGTCCGGGATACGCAGTATTTT. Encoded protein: CASSSPLVRDTQYF.

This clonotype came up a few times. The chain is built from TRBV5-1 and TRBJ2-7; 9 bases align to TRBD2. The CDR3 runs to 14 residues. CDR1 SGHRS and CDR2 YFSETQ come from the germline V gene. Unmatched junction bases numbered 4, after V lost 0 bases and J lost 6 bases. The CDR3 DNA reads TGCGCCAGCAGCTTGGAGGCAGCGGGAGGCGAGCAGTACTTC. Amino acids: CASSLEAAGGEQYF.

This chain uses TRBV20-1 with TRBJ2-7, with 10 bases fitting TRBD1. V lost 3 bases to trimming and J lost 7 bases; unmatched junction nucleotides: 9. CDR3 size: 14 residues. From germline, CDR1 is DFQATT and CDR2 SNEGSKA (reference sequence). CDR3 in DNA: TGCAGTGCTAGGTCCGGACAGGGGGTTTGGGAGCAGTACTTC. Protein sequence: CSARSGQGVWEQYF.

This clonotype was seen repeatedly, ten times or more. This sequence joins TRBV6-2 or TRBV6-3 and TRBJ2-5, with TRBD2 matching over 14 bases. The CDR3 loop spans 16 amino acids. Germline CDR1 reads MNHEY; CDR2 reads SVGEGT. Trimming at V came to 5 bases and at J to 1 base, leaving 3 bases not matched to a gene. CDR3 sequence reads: CASSLGLAGVQETQYF. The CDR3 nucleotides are TGTGCCAGCAGTCTGGGACTAGCGGGAGTCCAAGAGACCCAGTACTTC.

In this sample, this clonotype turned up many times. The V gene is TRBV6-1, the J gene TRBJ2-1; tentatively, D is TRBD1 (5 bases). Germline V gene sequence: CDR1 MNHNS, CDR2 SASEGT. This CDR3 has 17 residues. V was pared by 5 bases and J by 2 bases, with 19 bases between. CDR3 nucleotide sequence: TGTGCCAGCAGTCGTGGGGCAGGAACCTTCACCTACAATGAGCAGTTCTTC. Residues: CASSRGAGTFTYNEQFF.

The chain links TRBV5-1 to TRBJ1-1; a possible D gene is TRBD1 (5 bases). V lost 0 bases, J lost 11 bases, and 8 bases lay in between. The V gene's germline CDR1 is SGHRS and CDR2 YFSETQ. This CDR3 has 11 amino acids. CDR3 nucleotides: TGCGCCAGCAGCTTGGAAGGGGAGGCTTTCTTT. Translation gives CASSLEGEAFF.

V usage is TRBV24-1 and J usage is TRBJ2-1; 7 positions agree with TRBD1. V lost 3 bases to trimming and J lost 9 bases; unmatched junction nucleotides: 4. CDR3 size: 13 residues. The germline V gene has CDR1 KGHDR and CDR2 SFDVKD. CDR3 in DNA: TGTGCCACCAGTGATCGACAGGGCCGTGAGCAGTTCTTC. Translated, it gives CATSDRQGREQFF.

CDR3 residues: CASSPRDGYGYTF. Written as DNA, the CDR3 is TGCGCCAGCAGCCCGCGTGATGGGTATGGCTACACCTTC. The rearrangement uses TRBV5-1 and TRBJ1-2; D call uncertain. V dropped 4 bases and J dropped 5 bases, with 12 bases sitting between them. CDR3 length: 13 residues. CDR1 SGHRS and CDR2 YFSETQ come from the germline V gene.

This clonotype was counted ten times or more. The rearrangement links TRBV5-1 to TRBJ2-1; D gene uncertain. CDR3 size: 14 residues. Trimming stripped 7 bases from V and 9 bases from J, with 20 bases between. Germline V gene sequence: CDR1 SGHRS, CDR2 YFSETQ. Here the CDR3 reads CASLLGLEIGEQFF. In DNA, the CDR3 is TGCGCCAGCCTTCTTGGGTTAGAGATAGGTGAGCAGTTCTTC.

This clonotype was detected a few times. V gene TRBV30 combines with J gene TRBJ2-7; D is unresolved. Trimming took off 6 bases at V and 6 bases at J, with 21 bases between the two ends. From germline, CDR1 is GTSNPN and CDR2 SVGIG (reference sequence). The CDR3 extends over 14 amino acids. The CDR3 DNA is TGTGCCTGCCTGACTGCGACTCAGACGGGCGAGCAGTACTTC. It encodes CACLTATQTGEQYF.

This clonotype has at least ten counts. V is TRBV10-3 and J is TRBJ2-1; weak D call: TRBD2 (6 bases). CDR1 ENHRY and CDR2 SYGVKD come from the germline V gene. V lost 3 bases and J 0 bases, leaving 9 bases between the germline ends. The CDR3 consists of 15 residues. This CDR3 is CAISEAGSSYNEQFF. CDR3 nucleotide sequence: TGTGCCATCAGTGAAGCGGGTAGCTCCTACAATGAGCAGTTCTTC.

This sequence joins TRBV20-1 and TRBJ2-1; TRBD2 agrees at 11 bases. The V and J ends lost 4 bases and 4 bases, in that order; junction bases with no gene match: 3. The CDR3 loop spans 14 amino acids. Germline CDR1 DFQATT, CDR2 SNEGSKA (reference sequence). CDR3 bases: TGCAGTGCTAAGGGGACTAGCGGTTACAATGAGCAGTTCTTC. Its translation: CSAKGTSGYNEQFF.

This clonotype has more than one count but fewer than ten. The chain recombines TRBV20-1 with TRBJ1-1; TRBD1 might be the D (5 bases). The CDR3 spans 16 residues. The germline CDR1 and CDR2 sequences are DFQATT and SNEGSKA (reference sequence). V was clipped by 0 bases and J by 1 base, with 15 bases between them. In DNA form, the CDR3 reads TGCAGTGCTAGAGATTGGGACGAGGGAGGGAACACTGAAGCTTTCTTT. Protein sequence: CSARDWDEGGNTEAFF.

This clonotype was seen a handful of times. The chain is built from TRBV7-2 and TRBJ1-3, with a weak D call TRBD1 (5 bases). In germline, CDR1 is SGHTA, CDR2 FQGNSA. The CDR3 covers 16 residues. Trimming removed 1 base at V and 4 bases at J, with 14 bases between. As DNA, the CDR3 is TGTGCCAGCAGCTTAGACACCCCGGGACTCGGAAACACCATATATTTT. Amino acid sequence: CASSLDTPGLGNTIYF.

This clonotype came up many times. CDR3 bases: TGCGCCAGCAGCTTAGATAGAGTCTCCTACAATGAGCAGTTCTTC. As protein: CASSLDRVSYNEQFF. The rearrangement joins TRBV5-1 to TRBJ2-1; D remains unclear. Trimming stripped 2 bases from V and 0 bases from J, with 9 bases between. Germline lookup yields CDR1 SGHRS and CDR2 YFSETQ. There are 15 residues in the CDR3. Full variable domain (missing parts from reference TRBV5-1 and TRBJ2-1): KAGVTQTPRYLIKTRGQQVTLSCSPISGHRSVSWYQQTPGQGLQFLFEYFSETQRNKGNFPGRFSGRQFSNSRSEMNVSTLELGDSALYLCASSLDRVSYNEQFFGPGTRLTVL.

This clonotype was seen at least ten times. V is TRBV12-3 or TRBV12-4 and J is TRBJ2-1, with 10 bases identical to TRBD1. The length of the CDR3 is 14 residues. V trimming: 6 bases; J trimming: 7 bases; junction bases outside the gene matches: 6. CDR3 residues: CASRLGQGGNEQFF. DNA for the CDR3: TGTGCCAGCAGACTCGGACAGGGGGGGAATGAGCAGTTCTTC.

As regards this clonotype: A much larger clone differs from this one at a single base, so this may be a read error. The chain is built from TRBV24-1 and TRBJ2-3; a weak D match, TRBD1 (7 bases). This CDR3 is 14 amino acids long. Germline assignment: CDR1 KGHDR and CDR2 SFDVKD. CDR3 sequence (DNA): TGTGCCACCAGTGATTACAGGGGAGGAGATACGCTGTATTTT. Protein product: CATSDYRGGDTLYF.

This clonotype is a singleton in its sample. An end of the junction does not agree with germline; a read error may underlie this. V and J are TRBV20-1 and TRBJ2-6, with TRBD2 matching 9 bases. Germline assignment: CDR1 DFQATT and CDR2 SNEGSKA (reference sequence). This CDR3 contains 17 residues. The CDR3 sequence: CSASTLAGSTGANALTF. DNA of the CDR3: TGCAGTGCGAGTACTCTAGCGGGGTCTACTGGGGCCAACGCCCTGACTTTC.

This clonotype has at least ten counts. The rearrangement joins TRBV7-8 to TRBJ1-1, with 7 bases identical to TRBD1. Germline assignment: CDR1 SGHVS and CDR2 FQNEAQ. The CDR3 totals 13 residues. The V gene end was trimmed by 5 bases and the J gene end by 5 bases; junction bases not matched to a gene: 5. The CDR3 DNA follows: TGTGCCAGCAGCCAAGGGGGCTCGACTGAAGCTTTCTTT. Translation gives CASSQGGSTEAFF.

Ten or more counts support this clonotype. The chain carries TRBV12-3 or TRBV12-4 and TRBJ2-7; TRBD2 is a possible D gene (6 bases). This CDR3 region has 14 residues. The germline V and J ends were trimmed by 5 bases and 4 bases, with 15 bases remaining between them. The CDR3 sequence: CASSVRDGGYEQYF. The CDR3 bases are TGTGCCAGCAGTGTGCGGGACGGTGGGTACGAGCAGTACTTC.

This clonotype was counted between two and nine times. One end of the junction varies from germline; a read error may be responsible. For the CDR3, the DNA is TGTGCCAGCAGTCTAGCCGGGACAGGGAACACTGAAGCTTTCTTT. Translated, it gives CASSLAGTGNTEAFF. The V gene is TRBV12-3 or TRBV12-4, the J gene TRBJ1-1; 8 bases agree with TRBD1. The CDR3 runs 15 residues.